Following are 8 T cell receptor beta chains from one sample sequenced in a study of tumor-infiltrating lymphocytes in oesophageal squamous cell carcinoma. TCRdb passed the PCR reads through MiXCR, listing each CDR3 protein once. The data contain 3,500 or so distinct CDR3 sequences, approximately 15% of them singletons. Sequencing input: esophageal tumor tissue. The receptors come from a male donor with esophageal squamous cell carcinoma.

The table lists this clonotype with many counts. The gene calls are TRBV4-1 and TRBJ2-5; 9 positions agree with TRBD1. The last part of the DNA fits TRBJ2-7 better; the J call may be wrong. The germline V gene encodes CDR1 MGHRA and CDR2 YSYEKL. The CDR3 runs to 16 residues. The CDR3 coding sequence is TGCGCCAGCAGCCATCTTCTCCCGGGACAGGGTTTCGAGCAGTACTTC. Its protein is CASSHLLPGQGFEQYF.

In this sample, this clonotype turned up many times. The chain links TRBV27 to TRBJ1-4; no firm D call. The CDR3 covers 12 residues. The V gene's germline CDR1 is MNHEY and CDR2 SMNVEV (reference sequence). The germline V and J ends were trimmed by 6 bases and 7 bases, with 9 bases remaining between them. The CDR3 reads CASSYRGEKLFF. Written as DNA, the CDR3 is TGTGCCAGCAGCTACCGGGGTGAAAAACTGTTTTTT.

The chain carries TRBV2 and TRBJ1-1, with D possibly being TRBD1 (6 bases). V was shortened by 2 bases and J by 7 bases, with 8 bases between the two germline ends. The CDR3 is 12 amino acids. Germline CDR1 SNHLY, CDR2 FYNNEI. Here the CDR3 DNA reads TGTGCCAGCAGTGAACAGGGGTTTGAAGCTTTCTTT. Residues: CASSEQGFEAFF.

With regard to this clonotype: A junction boundary mismatches the germline segment, possibly from a read error. This rearrangement joins TRBV6-2 or TRBV6-3 to TRBJ2-6, with TRBD1 as a possible D gene (6 bases). The end of the DNA is better explained by TRBJ1-2, so the J call may be wrong. Germline V gene data show CDR1 as MNHEY and CDR2 as SVGEGT. This CDR3 is 15 amino acids long. The CDR3 region has the DNA TGTGGCAGCAGTTTAAAAACAGGGTCGACTAGTGGGTACACCTTC. Translation gives CGSSLKTGSTSGYTF.

This clonotype occurred many times. The rearrangement joins TRBV6-2 or TRBV6-3 to TRBJ2-5; 9 positions match TRBD1. The J call may be incorrect, as the DNA end agrees better with TRBJ2-7. CDR1 is MNHEY and CDR2 is SVGEGT in the germline V gene. The CDR3 is made up of 14 amino acids. The CDR3 DNA reads as TGTGCCAGCAGTTCGCCGGGACAGGGCCACGAGCAGTACTTC. Residues: CASSSPGQGHEQYF.

Relative to its sample, this clonotype is medium-sized. CDR3: CASSLERDRHEQFF. CDR3 nucleotides: TGTGCCAGCAGCTTAGAAAGGGACAGACATGAGCAGTTCTTC. V usage is TRBV7-9 and J usage is TRBJ2-1; 7 bases fit TRBD1. Germline V gene sequence: CDR1 SEHNR, CDR2 FQNEAQ (reference sequence). The ends lost 1 base at V and 8 bases at J; junction bases unmatched: 5. The CDR3 spans 14 residues.

This clonotype rates as medium-sized. As the CDR3 is not closed by the conserved phenylalanine or tryptophan, this likely results from a read error. The DNA is left out, because the CDR3 cannot be placed on it with certainty; the CDR3 is given as TCRdb lists it. The CDR3 loop is CASSVGTS. The J gene is TRBJ2-6, the V gene TRBV7-3. Inclusive of both ends, the CDR3 amounts to 8 amino acids. Germline CDR1 is SGHTA and CDR2 is FQGTGA.

Many counts were recorded for this clonotype. A much larger clone is a single base away; this may be a read error. The CDR3 reads CASSELEYNEQYF. In DNA form, the CDR3 reads TGCGCCAGCAGTGAGCTCGAGTACAATGAGCAGTACTTC. The genes are TRBV10-2 and TRBJ2-7, with D unresolved. CDR3 length: 13 amino acids. The V and J ends lost 2 bases and 7 bases respectively, with 12 bases between them. Germline CDR1 is WSHSY and CDR2 is SAAADI.